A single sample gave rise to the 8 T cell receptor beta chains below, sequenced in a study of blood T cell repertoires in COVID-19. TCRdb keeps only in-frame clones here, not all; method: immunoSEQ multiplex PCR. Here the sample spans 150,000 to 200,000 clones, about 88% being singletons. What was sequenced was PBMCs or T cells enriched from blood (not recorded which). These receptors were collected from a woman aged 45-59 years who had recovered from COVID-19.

For the CDR3, the DNA is TGCAGCGTTGTTGGGACAGGGGGCAGGGAGCAGTTCTTC. Its protein is CSVVGTGGREQFF. V and J are TRBV29-1 and TRBJ2-1, with 12 bases fitting TRBD1. The ends lost 4 bases at V and 10 bases at J; junction bases unmatched: 5. The germline CDR1 and CDR2 sequences are SQVTM and ANQGSEA. The length of the CDR3 is 13 residues.

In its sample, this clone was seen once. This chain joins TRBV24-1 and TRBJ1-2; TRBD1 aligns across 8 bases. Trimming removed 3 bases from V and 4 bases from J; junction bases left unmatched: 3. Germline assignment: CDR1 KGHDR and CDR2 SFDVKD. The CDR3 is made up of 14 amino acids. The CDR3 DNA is TGTGCCACCAGTGATGACAGGGGACCCTATGGCTACACCTTC. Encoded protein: CATSDDRGPYGYTF.

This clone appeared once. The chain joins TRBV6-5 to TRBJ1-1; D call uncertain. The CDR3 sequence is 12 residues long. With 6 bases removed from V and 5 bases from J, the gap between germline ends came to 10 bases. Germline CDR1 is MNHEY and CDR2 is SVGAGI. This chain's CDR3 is CASRGGWTEAFF. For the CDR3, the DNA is TGTGCCAGCAGGGGAGGGTGGACTGAAGCTTTCTTT.

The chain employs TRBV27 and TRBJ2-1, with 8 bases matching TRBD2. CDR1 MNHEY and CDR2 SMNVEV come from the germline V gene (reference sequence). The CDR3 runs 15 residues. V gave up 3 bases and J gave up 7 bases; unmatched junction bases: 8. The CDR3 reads CASSFLTSGGNEQFF. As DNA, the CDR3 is TGTGCCAGCAGTTTCCTTACTAGCGGCGGAAATGAGCAGTTCTTC.

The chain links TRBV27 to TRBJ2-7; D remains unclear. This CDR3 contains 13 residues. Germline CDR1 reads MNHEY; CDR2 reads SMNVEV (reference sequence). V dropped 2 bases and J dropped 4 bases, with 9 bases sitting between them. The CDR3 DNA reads TGTGCCAGCAGTTTAGGGCTGGTGTACGAGCAGTACTTC. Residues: CASSLGLVYEQYF.

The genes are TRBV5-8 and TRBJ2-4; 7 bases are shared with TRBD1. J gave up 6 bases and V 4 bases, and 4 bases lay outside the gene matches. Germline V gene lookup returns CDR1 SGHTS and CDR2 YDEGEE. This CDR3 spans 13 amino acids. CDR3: CASSRDRGNIQYF. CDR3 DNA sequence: TGTGCCAGCAGCCGGGACAGAGGAAACATTCAGTACTTC.

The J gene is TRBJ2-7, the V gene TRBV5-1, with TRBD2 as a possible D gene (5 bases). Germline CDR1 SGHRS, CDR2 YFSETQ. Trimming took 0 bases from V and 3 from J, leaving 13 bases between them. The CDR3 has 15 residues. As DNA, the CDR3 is TGCGCCAGCAGCTTGGAAACTAGTCCCATCTACGAGCAGTACTTC. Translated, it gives CASSLETSPIYEQYF.

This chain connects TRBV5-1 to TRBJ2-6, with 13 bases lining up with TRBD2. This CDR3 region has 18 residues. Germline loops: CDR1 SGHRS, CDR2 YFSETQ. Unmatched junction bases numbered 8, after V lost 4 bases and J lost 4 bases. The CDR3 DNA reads TGCGCCAGCAGCGCCGGACTAGCGGGAGCGATCGGGGCCAACGTCCTGACTTTC. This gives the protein CASSAGLAGAIGANVLTF. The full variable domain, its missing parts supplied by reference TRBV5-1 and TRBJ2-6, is KAGVTQTPRYLIKTRGQQVTLSCSPISGHRSVSWYQQTPGQGLQFLFEYFSETQRNKGNFPGRFSGRQFSNSRSEMNVSTLELGDSALYLCASSAGLAGAIGANVLTFGAGSRLTVL.